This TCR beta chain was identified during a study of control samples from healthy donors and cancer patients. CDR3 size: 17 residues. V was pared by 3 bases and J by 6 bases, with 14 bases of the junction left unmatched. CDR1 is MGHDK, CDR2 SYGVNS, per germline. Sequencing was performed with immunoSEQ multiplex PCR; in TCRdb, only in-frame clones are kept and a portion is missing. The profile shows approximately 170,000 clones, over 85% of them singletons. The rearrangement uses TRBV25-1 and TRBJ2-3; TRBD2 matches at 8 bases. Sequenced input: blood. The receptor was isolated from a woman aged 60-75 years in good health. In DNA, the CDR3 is TGTGCCAGCAGTGAGCCGCGCCGGCGGGAGGAGGGGGATACGCAGTATTTT. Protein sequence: CASSEPRRREEGDTQYF.